This T cell receptor (beta chain) was retrieved from a study of molecular identifiers for immune sequencing clone quantification. Findings of the study overall: Over 98% of effector molecules, yet under 1% of naive-cell molecules, were held by clones above 20 RNA copies.

At least ten counts were recorded for this clonotype. The antigen is undetermined. The use of previously described methods and listed TCR primers produced the bulk TCR libraries. TCRdb re-derived calls from the PCR reads in MiXCR, one entry per CDR3 protein. The sample has 600,000 to 650,000 distinct CDR3 sequences, just under 20% seen once; the top ten hold 0.85% to 0.9%. The CDR3 is 13 residues long. The V end was cut by 3 bases, the J end by 7 bases, with 11 bases between. From germline, CDR1 is SGHDT and CDR2 YYEEEE. Sequences were obtained from naive CD8+ T cells from blood, with Jurkat cell RNA spiked in. As for subset: FACS-sorted CD8+CD4-CCR7+CD45RA+ naive T cells. The gene calls are TRBV5-6 and TRBJ1-5, with a possible D match to TRBD1 (5 bases). This TCR came from a human donor in good health. Some libraries in this study had Jurkat cell RNA spiked in. The CDR3 region has the DNA TGTGCCAGCAGCTCCGGGGGGTTGCAGCCCCAGCATTTT. This codes for CASSSGGLQPQHF.